The 7 T cell receptor beta chains below come from one sample, sequenced in a study of blood T cell repertoires in COVID-19. The assay was immunoSEQ multiplex PCR, and TCRdb's table has in-frame clones only and misses some. This table has about 78,000 clones, 90% appearing once. The sample comprised peripheral blood. The receptors originated from a woman of 80 years or more with acute or convalescent COVID-19.

This clone was observed once. The chain combines TRBV11-3 with TRBJ2-1; 13 positions match TRBD2. The junction had 8 bases not matched to a gene; V was cut back by 5 bases and J by 7 bases. Germline loops: CDR1 SGHNT, CDR2 YENEEA. This CDR3 region has 16 residues. The CDR3 protein is CASSPRGLAGENEQFF. The CDR3 DNA sequence: TGTGCCAGCAGCCCCCGCGGACTAGCGGGAGAGAATGAGCAGTTCTTC.

The V call is TRBV15, the J call TRBJ1-2; D gene uncertain. This CDR3 region has 12 residues. V was shortened by 1 base and J by 5 bases, with 5 bases between the two germline ends. The germline V gene encodes CDR1 LNHNV and CDR2 YYDKDF (reference sequence). The CDR3 DNA sequence: TGTGCCACCAGCAGAGCGGGGTATGGCTACACCTTC. This gives the protein CATSRAGYGYTF.

This rearrangement joins TRBV19 to TRBJ2-6; TRBD1 matches 7 bases. Losses at the gene ends were 1 base for V and 0 bases for J; bases not matched to a gene: 12. Germline V gene lookup returns CDR1 LNHDA and CDR2 SQIVND (reference sequence). CDR3 length: 20 amino acids. CDR3 protein: CASSIGGTQGTYSGANVLTF. In DNA form, the CDR3 reads TGTGCCAGTAGTATAGGGGGAACACAGGGGACCTACTCTGGGGCCAACGTCCTGACTTTC. The full variable domain, rest sourced from reference TRBV19 and TRBJ2-6, is DGGITQSPKYLFRKEGQNVTLSCEQNLNHDAMYWYRQDPGQGLRLIYYSQIVNDFQKGDIAEGYSVSREKKESFPLTVTSAQKNPTAFYLCASSIGGTQGTYSGANVLTFGAGSRLTVL.

The chain couples TRBV2 to TRBJ2-2; TRBD2 matches at 16 bases. The junction had 9 bases not matched to a gene; V was cut back by 2 bases and J by 6 bases. Germline CDR1 is SNHLY and CDR2 is FYNNEI. The CDR3 contains 19 residues. CDR3: CASSESGLAGGSNAGELFF. The CDR3, as DNA: TGTGCCAGCAGTGAATCGGGACTAGCGGGGGGGTCTAACGCCGGGGAGCTGTTTTTT.

V gene TRBV19 combines with J gene TRBJ2-2; weak D call: TRBD2 (5 bases). V was cut by 8 bases and J by 1 base, with 11 bases left in between. Germline loops: CDR1 LNHDA, CDR2 SQIVND (reference sequence). This CDR3 comprises 14 residues. CDR3 residues: CASRTAGNTGELFF. CDR3 DNA: TGTGCCAGTCGAACGGCGGGGAACACCGGGGAGCTGTTTTTT.

The V and J genes are TRBV3-1 (or the pseudogene TRBV3-2) and TRBJ1-2; D not resolved. This CDR3 spans 16 amino acids. Trimming left V 3 bases short and J 7 bases short, with 21 bases between. Germline V gene lookup returns CDR1 LGHDT and CDR2 YNNKEL (reference sequence). The CDR3 region has the DNA TGTGCCAGCAGCCATAGGAGTGGTAGACGGGAGCTTGGCTACACCTTC. It codes for CASSHRSGRRELGYTF.

This rearrangement joins TRBV19 to TRBJ1-1; 7 bases agree with TRBD1. The ends lost 3 bases at V and 0 bases at J; junction bases unmatched: 10. CDR3 size: 17 residues. CDR1 is LNHDA and CDR2 is SQIVND in the germline V gene (reference sequence). The CDR3 reads CASSIGLRQGMNTEAFF. The CDR3, as DNA: TGTGCCAGTAGTATCGGCCTTCGACAGGGTATGAACACTGAAGCTTTCTTT. Complete variable domain (other parts from reference TRBV19 and TRBJ1-1): DGGITQSPKYLFRKEGQNVTLSCEQNLNHDAMYWYRQDPGQGLRLIYYSQIVNDFQKGDIAEGYSVSREKKESFPLTVTSAQKNPTAFYLCASSIGLRQGMNTEAFFGQGTRLTVV.